This T cell receptor beta chain was obtained from a study of T-cell memory formation after mild COVID-19. TCR alpha and TCR beta cDNA libraries carrying sample barcodes and UMIs came from 5'RACE with constant-segment primers. TCRdb re-called the 5' RACE reads through MiXCR, storing one row per CDR3 protein. The sample yields about 560,000 distinct CDR3 sequences, more than 15% seen once. The CDR3 is 15 residues long. Trimming left V 6 bases short and J 1 base short, with 13 bases between. Germline values: CDR1 DFQATT, CDR2 SNEGSKA (reference sequence). The source of this sequence is an adult woman who had mild COVID-19 (a few samples of this study predate the infection). Cell type and time point are not known. Sequenced sample: PBMCs or a T cell subset sorted from them (not recorded which). V is TRBV20-1 and J is TRBJ2-6; D remains ambiguous. CDR3 residues: CSAPIPRSGANVLTF. CDR3 DNA sequence: TGCAGTGCCCCCATCCCCAGATCTGGGGCCAACGTCCTGACTTTC.